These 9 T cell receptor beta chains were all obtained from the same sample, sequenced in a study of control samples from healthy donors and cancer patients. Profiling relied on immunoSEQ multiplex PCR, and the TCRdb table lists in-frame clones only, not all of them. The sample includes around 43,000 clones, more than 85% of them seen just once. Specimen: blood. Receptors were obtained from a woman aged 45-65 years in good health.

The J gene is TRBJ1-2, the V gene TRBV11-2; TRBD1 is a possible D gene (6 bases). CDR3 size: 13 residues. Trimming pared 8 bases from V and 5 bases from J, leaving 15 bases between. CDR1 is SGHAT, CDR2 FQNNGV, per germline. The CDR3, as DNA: TGTGCCAGCCGGCGGGCCCAGGGGTATGGCTACACCTTC. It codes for CASRRAQGYGYTF.

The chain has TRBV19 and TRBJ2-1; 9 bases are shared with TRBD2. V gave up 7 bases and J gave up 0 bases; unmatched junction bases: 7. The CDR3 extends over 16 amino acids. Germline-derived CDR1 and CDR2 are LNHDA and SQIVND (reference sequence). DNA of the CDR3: TGTGCCAGTACCTTTCGCGGGGGGGTCTCCTACAATGAGCAGTTCTTC. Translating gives CASTFRGGVSYNEQFF.

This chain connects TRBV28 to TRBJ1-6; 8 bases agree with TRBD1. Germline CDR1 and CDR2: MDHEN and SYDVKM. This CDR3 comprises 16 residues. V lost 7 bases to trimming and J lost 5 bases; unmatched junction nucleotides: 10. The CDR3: CASTTPTGANNSPLHF. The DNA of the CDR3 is TGTGCCAGCACTACTCCGACAGGGGCGAATAATTCACCCCTCCACTTT.

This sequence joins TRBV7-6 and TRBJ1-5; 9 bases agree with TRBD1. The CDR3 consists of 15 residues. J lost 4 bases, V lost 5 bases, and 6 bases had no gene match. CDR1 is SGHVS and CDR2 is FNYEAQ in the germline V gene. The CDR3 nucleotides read TGTGCCAGCAGCCCCGGGACAGGGATTAATCAGCCCCAGCATTTT. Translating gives CASSPGTGINQPQHF.

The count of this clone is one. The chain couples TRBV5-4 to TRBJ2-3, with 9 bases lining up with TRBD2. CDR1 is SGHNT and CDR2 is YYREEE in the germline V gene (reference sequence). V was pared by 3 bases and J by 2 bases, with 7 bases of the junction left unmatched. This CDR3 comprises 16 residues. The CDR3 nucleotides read TGTGCCAGCAGCTCTAAAGCGGGGGGTTTCACAGATACGCAGTATTTT. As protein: CASSSKAGGFTDTQYF. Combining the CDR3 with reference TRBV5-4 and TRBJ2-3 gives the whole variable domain ETGVTQSPTHLIKTRGQQVTLRCSSQSGHNTVSWYQQALGQGPQFIFQYYREEENGRGNFPPRFSGLQFPNYSSELNVNALELDDSALYLCASSSKAGGFTDTQYFGPGTRLTVL.

CDR3 coding DNA: TGTGCCAGCTCACCAAAGCTCGCAGATACGCAGTATTTT. Its translation is CASSPKLADTQYF. The chain has TRBV18 and TRBJ2-3; D call uncertain. The CDR3 is 13 amino acids. The germline V gene encodes CDR1 KGHSH and CDR2 LQKENI. V was shortened by 2 bases and J by 4 bases, with 7 bases between the two germline ends.

The CDR3 nucleotides are TGTGCCAGCAGTTTAAGCCAACAGGGCTACTCCTATAATTCACCCCTCCACTTT. Protein product: CASSLSQQGYSYNSPLHF. The V and J genes are TRBV28 and TRBJ1-6; a weak D match, TRBD1 (6 bases). Trimming left V 2 bases short and J 0 bases short, with 14 bases between. This CDR3 has 18 residues. The germline CDR1 and CDR2 sequences are MDHEN and SYDVKM. Full variable domain (outside the CDR3, taken from reference TRBV28 and TRBJ1-6): DVKVTQSSRYLVKRTGEKVFLECVQDMDHENMFWYRQDPGLGLRLIYFSYDVKMKEKGDIPEGYSVSREKKERFSLILESASTNQTSMYLCASSLSQQGYSYNSPLHFGNGTRLTVT.

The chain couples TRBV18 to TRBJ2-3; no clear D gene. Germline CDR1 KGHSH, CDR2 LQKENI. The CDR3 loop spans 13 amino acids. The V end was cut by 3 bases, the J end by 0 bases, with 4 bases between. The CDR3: CASSPSSTDTQYF. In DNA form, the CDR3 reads TGTGCCAGCTCACCGTCAAGCACAGATACGCAGTATTTT.

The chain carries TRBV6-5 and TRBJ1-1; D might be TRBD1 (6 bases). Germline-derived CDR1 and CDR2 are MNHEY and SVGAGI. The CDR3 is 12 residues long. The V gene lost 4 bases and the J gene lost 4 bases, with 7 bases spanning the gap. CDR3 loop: CASSSQGTEAFF. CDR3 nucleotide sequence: TGTGCCAGCAGTTCACAGGGCACTGAAGCTTTCTTT.